What follows are 17 T cell receptor beta chains derived from one specimen sequenced in a study of cytomegalovirus exposure and HLA in healthy donors. Clones were read by immunoSEQ multiplex PCR, and TCRdb kept only the in-frame ones, dropping some. This table has tens of thousands of clones, under 98% appearing once. What was sequenced was PBMCs. The receptors stem from a man between 25 and 39 years old in good health and CMV-seropositive.

V is TRBV5-1 and J is TRBJ2-5, with 12 bases fitting TRBD2. This CDR3 spans 18 amino acids. V lost 0 bases, J lost 4 bases, and 10 bases stayed unmatched. CDR1 is SGHRS, CDR2 YFSETQ, per germline. CDR3 protein: CASSLAPSGRAAAETQYF. The CDR3, as DNA: TGCGCCAGCAGCTTGGCGCCTAGCGGGAGGGCTGCAGCAGAGACCCAGTACTTC.

This clone was detected only once. The chain recombines TRBV21-1 with TRBJ1-2; the table names TRBD1, a call not compared with the DNA. TRBV21-1 corresponds to a pseudogene. The CDR3 sequence is 10 residues long. CDR3 DNA sequence: TGTGCCAGCATCCCAGGAGGCTACACCTTC. This sequence encodes CASIPGGYTF.

V is TRBV4-3 and J is TRBJ1-5; D is possibly TRBD1 (5 bases). The CDR3 is 15 amino acids. Germline CDR1 is LGHNA and CDR2 is YSLEER. V lost 7 bases to trimming and J lost 3 bases, with 16 bases between them. The CDR3 DNA follows: TGCGCCAGCACCAGGTCGGGAGGGGACAATCAGCCCCAGCATTTT. It encodes CASTRSGGDNQPQHF.

This rearrangement joins TRBV11-2 to TRBJ2-3; possibly TRBD2 for D (5 bases). The length of the CDR3 is 17 residues. The V and J ends lost 1 base and 0 bases respectively, with 14 bases between them. The V gene's germline CDR1 is SGHAT and CDR2 FQNNGV. The CDR3 loop is CASSLVGRVSSTDTQYF. DNA for the CDR3: TGTGCCAGCAGCTTAGTTGGGCGGGTTAGTAGCACAGATACGCAGTATTTT.

The rearrangement links TRBV4-1 to TRBJ2-3; D perhaps matches TRBD2 (5 bases). This CDR3 is 15 amino acids long. Between the trimmed V and J ends, which lost 1 base and 1 base, there was a span of 9 bases. Germline CDR1 is MGHRA and CDR2 is YSYEKL. CDR3 in DNA: TGCGCCAGCAGCCAAGGGCGGGCCGGCACAGATACGCAGTATTTT. This encodes CASSQGRAGTDTQYF.

This clone was counted once. CDR3 sequence (DNA): TGTGCCAGTAGGAACGGACAGAACACTGAAGCTTTCTTT. Protein sequence: CASRNGQNTEAFF. The genes are TRBV19 and TRBJ1-1; tentative D call: TRBD1 (5 bases). The CDR3 contains 13 residues. From germline, CDR1 is LNHDA and CDR2 SQIVND (reference sequence). Trimming pared 6 bases from V and 1 base from J, leaving 9 bases between.

A remark on this clone: The junction departs from the called germline gene at one end, perhaps through a read error. The chain recombines TRBV6-6 with TRBJ1-4, with 7 bases identical to TRBD1. There are 13 residues in the CDR3. From germline, CDR1 is MNHNY and CDR2 SVGAGI (reference sequence). The CDR3 sequence is CASSYEPGQPIMF. DNA of the CDR3: TGTGCCAGCAGTTACGAACCGGGACAGCCTATAATGTTT.

This chain joins TRBV28 and TRBJ1-1; TRBD1 aligns across 7 bases. Germline lookup yields CDR1 MDHEN and CDR2 SYDVKM. CDR3 length: 14 residues. V trimming: 2 bases; J trimming: 7 bases; junction bases outside the gene matches: 7. This CDR3 is CASSLMRGTDEAFF. CDR3 bases: TGTGCCAGCAGTTTAATGAGGGGGACAGATGAAGCTTTCTTT. The full variable domain, its missing parts supplied by reference TRBV28 and TRBJ1-1, is DVKVTQSSRYLVKRTGEKVFLECVQDMDHENMFWYRQDPGLGLRLIYFSYDVKMKEKGDIPEGYSVSREKKERFSLILESASTNQTSMYLCASSLMRGTDEAFFGQGTRLTVV.

The chain couples TRBV27 to TRBJ2-4, with TRBD1 matching over 8 bases. The CDR3 sequence is 15 residues long. Germline loops: CDR1 MNHEY, CDR2 SMNVEV (reference sequence). V shed 4 bases, J shed 3 bases, and the junction held 5 bases outside the gene matches. This chain's CDR3 is CASSYSGGGKNIQYF. The CDR3 DNA reads TGTGCCAGCAGTTACTCAGGGGGCGGCAAAAACATTCAGTACTTC.

This clone was seen just once. The V gene is TRBV4-3, the J gene TRBJ2-2, with D possibly being TRBD1 (5 bases). This CDR3 has 14 residues. Trimming took off 1 base at V and 3 bases at J, with 6 bases between the two ends. Germline values: CDR1 LGHNA, CDR2 YSLEER. This CDR3 is CASSQGRDTGELFF. CDR3 DNA sequence: TGCGCCAGCAGCCAAGGCAGGGACACCGGGGAGCTGTTTTTT.

This chain links TRBV7-8 with TRBJ2-1, with 8 bases lining up with TRBD2. Germline V gene sequence: CDR1 SGHVS, CDR2 FQNEAQ. The trim removed 2 bases at V and 2 bases at J, leaving 5 bases unmatched. The length of the CDR3 is 16 residues. CDR3 region: CASSLNRREAYNEQFF. The CDR3 bases are TGTGCCAGCAGCTTAAATCGGCGGGAGGCCTACAATGAGCAGTTCTTC. The full variable domain, completed using reference TRBV7-8 and TRBJ2-1, is GAGVSQSPRYKVAKRGQDVALRCDPISGHVSLFWYQQALGQGPEFLTYFQNEAQLDKSGLPSDRFFAERPEGSVSTLKIQRTQQEDSAVYLCASSLNRREAYNEQFFGPGTRLTVL.

The gene calls are TRBV13 and TRBJ2-7, with 13 nucleotides matching TRBD2. Germline CDR1 and CDR2: PRHDT and FYEKMQ (reference sequence). The CDR3 loop spans 17 amino acids. The J segment lost 2 bases and the V segment lost 0 bases, leaving 4 bases of the junction unmatched. The CDR3 is CASSLGTGTSGAYEQYF. The CDR3 nucleotides read TGTGCCAGCAGCTTAGGAACGGGGACTAGCGGGGCCTACGAGCAGTACTTC.

V and J are TRBV28 and TRBJ1-5; D ambiguous. This CDR3 comprises 12 residues. CDR1 and CDR2 from the germline V gene are MDHEN and SYDVKM. V lost 5 bases, J lost 9 bases, and 11 bases lay in between. DNA of the CDR3: TGTGCCAGCAGTCCCGGGGAACGGCCCCAGCATTTT. Translated, it gives CASSPGERPQHF.

This chain links TRBV5-1 with TRBJ1-5, with D tentatively TRBD1 (5 bases). V was shortened by 2 bases and J by 0 bases, with 12 bases between the two germline ends. Germline V gene lookup returns CDR1 SGHRS and CDR2 YFSETQ. The CDR3 extends over 16 amino acids. CDR3 residues: CASSFGGAFSNQPQHF. The CDR3 DNA reads TGCGCCAGCAGCTTCGGCGGGGCATTTAGCAATCAGCCCCAGCATTTT.

The CDR3 loop is CASSSGGATYEQYF. For the CDR3, the DNA is TGCGCCAGCAGCTCGGGGGGGGCAACCTACGAGCAGTACTTC. The chain is built from TRBV5-1 and TRBJ2-7; 8 bases line up with TRBD2. From germline, CDR1 is SGHRS and CDR2 YFSETQ. Trimming cost V 3 bases and J 2 bases; bases outside gene matches: 4. There are 14 residues in the CDR3. Complete variable domain (other parts from reference TRBV5-1 and TRBJ2-7): KAGVTQTPRYLIKTRGQQVTLSCSPISGHRSVSWYQQTPGQGLQFLFEYFSETQRNKGNFPGRFSGRQFSNSRSEMNVSTLELGDSALYLCASSSGGATYEQYFGPGTRLTVT.

This chain uses TRBV7-3 with TRBJ2-7; tentative D call: TRBD1 (6 bases). Germline V gene lookup returns CDR1 SGHTA and CDR2 FQGTGA. The CDR3 is made up of 12 amino acids. The germline V and J ends were trimmed by 4 bases and 6 bases, with 10 bases remaining between them. The CDR3 region has the DNA TGTGCCAGCAGCTCAGGGGTTGGCGAGCAGTACTTC. Translating it yields CASSSGVGEQYF.

The V and J genes are TRBV2 and TRBJ1-5; D not certain. Germline V gives CDR1 SNHLY, CDR2 FYNNEI. The CDR3 is 14 amino acids. The V gene lost 7 bases and the J gene lost 1 base, with 11 bases spanning the gap. CDR3 loop: CASIGGESNQPQHF. In nucleotides, the CDR3 is TGTGCCAGCATTGGCGGTGAGAGCAATCAGCCCCAGCATTTT.